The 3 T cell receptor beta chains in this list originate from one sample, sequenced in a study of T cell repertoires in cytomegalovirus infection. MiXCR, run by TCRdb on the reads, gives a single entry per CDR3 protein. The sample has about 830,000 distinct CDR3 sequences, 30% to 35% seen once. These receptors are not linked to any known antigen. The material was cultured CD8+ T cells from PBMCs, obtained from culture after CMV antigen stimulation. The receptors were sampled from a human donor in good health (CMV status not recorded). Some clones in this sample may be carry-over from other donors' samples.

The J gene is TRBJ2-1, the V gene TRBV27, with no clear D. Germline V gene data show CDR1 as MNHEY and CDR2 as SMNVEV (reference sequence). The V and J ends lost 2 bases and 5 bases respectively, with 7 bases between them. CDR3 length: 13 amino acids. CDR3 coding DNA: TGTGCCAGCAGTTTAGGAGAGCACAATGAGCAGTTCTTC. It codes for CASSLGEHNEQFF.

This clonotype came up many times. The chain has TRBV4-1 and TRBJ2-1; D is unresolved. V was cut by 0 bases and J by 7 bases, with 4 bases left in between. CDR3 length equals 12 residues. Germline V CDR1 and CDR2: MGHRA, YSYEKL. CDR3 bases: TGCGCCAGCAGCCAAGAAGGTAATGAGCAGTTCTTC. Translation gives CASSQEGNEQFF.

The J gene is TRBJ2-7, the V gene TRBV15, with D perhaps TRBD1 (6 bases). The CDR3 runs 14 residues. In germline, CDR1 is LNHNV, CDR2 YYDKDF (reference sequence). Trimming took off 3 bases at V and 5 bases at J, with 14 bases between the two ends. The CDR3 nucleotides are TGTGCCACCAGCAGGAAACAGGGAACCCACGAGCAGTACTTC. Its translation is CATSRKQGTHEQYF.